These T cell receptor beta chains were read from a single sample in a study of T cells in Graves' hyperthyroidism and ophthalmopathy. From the multiplex PCR reads, TCRdb called clonotypes with MiXCR, one entry per CDR3 protein. The sample yields hundreds of thousands of distinct CDR3 sequences, about 13% seen once. Sequencing used blood. These receptors were obtained from a woman between 18 and 30 years old with Graves' hyperthyroidism. CDR3s include the opening cysteine and the closing phenylalanine or tryptophan. Each record gives: D gene, V gene, J gene, clone size, CDR3 protein, CDR3 DNA. A D gene is named only where the DNA matches it firmly. Size is omitted from some rows. Given values are once, few, many or a class for expanded clones.

.	TRBV6-1	TRBJ2-1	many	CASSYRGLGSYNEQFF	TGTGCCAGCAGTTATCGGGGGCTTGGCTCCTACAATGAGCAGTTCTTC
.	TRBV25-1	TRBJ1-1	.	CASSNRTTCPGSPLSGMNTEAFF	TGTGCCAGCAGCAATAGAACCACCTGTCCCGGGAGCCCGTTGTCGGGAATGAACACTGAAGCTTTCTTT
TRBD1	TRBV7-9	TRBJ2-5	many	CASSPRDRFNQETQYF	TGTGCCAGCAGCCCCCGGGACAGGTTCAATCAAGAGACCCAGTACTTC
.	TRBV28	TRBJ2-2	.	CASSFQRTARGELFF	TGTGCCAGCAGTTTCCAGCGGACAGCCCGAGGGGAACTGTTTTTT
.	TRBV6-2/TRBV6-3	TRBJ2-5	.	CASSNGVGTQYF	TGTGCCAGCAGTAACGGTGTAGGGACCCAGTACTTC
TRBD1	TRBV9	TRBJ1-6	.	CASSATGRGSPLHF	TGTGCCAGCAGCGCGACAGGGAGAGGTTCACCCCTCCACTTT
.	TRBV3-1	TRBJ1-2	many	CASSRSTEVHYGYTF	TGTGCCAGCAGCCGCTCTACTGAAGTACACTATGGCTACACCTTC
.	TRBV12-3/TRBV12-4	TRBJ2-7	.	CASRRNDYEQYF	TGTGCCAGCAGGAGGAATGATTACGAGCAGTACTTC
.	TRBV18	TRBJ1-1	many	CASSPQDSLVNTEAFF	TGTGCCAGCTCACCACAAGACAGCCTCGTGAACACTGAAGCTTTCTTT
TRBD2	TRBV6-2/TRBV6-3	TRBJ2-3	many	CATLRLAGGTDTQYF	TGTGCCACCCTAAGACTAGCGGGGGGCACAGATACGCAGTATTTT
TRBD1	TRBV12-3/TRBV12-4	TRBJ1-4	few	CASSSDRGIEKLFF	TGTGCCAGCAGTTCGGACAGGGGGATCGAAAAACTGTTTTTT
.	TRBV2	TRBJ2-7	once	CASSDLGGHEQYF	TGTGCCAGCAGTGATTTGGGGGGTCACGAGCAGTACTTC
.	TRBV20-1	TRBJ1-1	many	CSARASNAMRAEAFF	TGCAGTGCTAGAGCCTCCAATGCTATGCGGGCTGAAGCTTTCTTT
.	TRBV2	TRBJ2-3	many	CASSQGSLDTQYF	TGTGCCAGCAGCCAGGGGAGTTTGGATACGCAGTATTTT
.	TRBV20-1	TRBJ2-5	many	CSARPLGQETQYF	TGCAGTGCTAGACCACTGGGCCAAGAGACCCAGTACTTC
.	TRBV18	TRBJ1-1	many	CASSPAVVRGNTEAFF	TGTGCCAGCTCACCGGCGGTCGTCAGGGGAAACACTGAAGCTTTCTTT
.	TRBV2	TRBJ1-1	many	CASSEDPNTEAFF	TGTGCCAGCAGTGAGGACCCTAACACTGAAGCTTTCTTT
TRBD2	TRBV9	TRBJ2-3	few	CASSVGLAGSPTPYTQYF	TGTGCCAGCAGCGTAGGGCTAGCGGGCTCCCCAACCCCCTATACGCAGTATTTT
TRBD1	TRBV4-2	TRBJ2-7	.	CASSQAPADRGSYYEQYF	TGTGCCAGCAGCCAAGCCCCGGCCGACAGGGGGTCGTACTACGAGCAGTACTTC
.	TRBV28	TRBJ1-1	many	CASSRPGQNTEAFF	TGTGCCAGCAGTCGCCCGGGACAGAACACTGAAGCTTTCTTT
TRBD1	TRBV3-1	TRBJ1-1	.	CASSQAYRGTEAFF	TGTGCCAGCAGCCAAGCCTACAGGGGCACTGAAGCTTTCTTT
.	TRBV6-5	TRBJ1-2	.	CASSYEAANGGYTF	TGTGCCAGCAGTTACGAGGCGGCCAACGGGGGCTACACCTTC
.	TRBV20-1	TRBJ1-1	many	CSAPRGGPNTEAFF	TGCAGTGCTCCTCGGGGAGGGCCGAACACTGAAGCTTTCTTT
TRBD1	TRBV5-1	TRBJ2-7	many	CASSPTGGQLYEQYF	TGCGCCAGCAGCCCAACAGGGGGCCAGTTATACGAGCAGTACTTC
TRBD2	TRBV7-3	TRBJ2-2	.	CASSLMGLPGELFF	TGTGCCAGCAGCTTAATGGGACTACCCGGGGAGCTGTTTTTT
.	TRBV18	TRBJ2-1	.	CASSPTPRGANEQFF	TGTGCCAGCTCACCAACGCCAAGGGGGGCCAATGAGCAGTTCTTC
TRBD1	TRBV5-1	TRBJ2-5	few	CASSPGTGKETQYF	TGCGCCAGCAGCCCCGGGACAGGGAAAGAGACCCAGTACTTC
.	TRBV20-1	TRBJ1-2	many	CSAKTGWNYGYTF	TGCAGTGCTAAAACAGGATGGAACTATGGCTACACCTTC
.	TRBV24-1	TRBJ2-3	many	CATSDYPQGFADTQYF	TGTGCCACCAGTGATTACCCGCAGGGGTTCGCGGATACGCAGTATTTT
TRBD1	TRBV12-3/TRBV12-4	TRBJ1-5	many	CASSLGTGKRNPQHF	TGTGCCAGCAGTTTAGGGACAGGGAAAAGAAATCCCCAGCATTTT
.	TRBV6-1	TRBJ1-1	many	CASSEEGGWNTEAFF	TGTGCCAGCAGTGAAGAGGGCGGTTGGAACACTGAAGCTTTCTTT
.	TRBV11-1	TRBJ2-7	many	CASSYAAESYEQYF	TGTGCCAGCAGCTATGCAGCGGAGTCCTACGAGCAGTACTTC
.	TRBV3-1	TRBJ2-2	.	CASSQDPTGIGELFF	TGTGCCAGCAGCCAGGACCCCACCGGGATCGGGGAGCTGTTTTTT
.	TRBV10-3	TRBJ2-3	.	CAISGVGSTYFSTDTQYF	TGTGCCATCAGTGGGGTTGGGTCAACCTATTTTAGCACAGATACGCAGTATTTT
TRBD1	TRBV7-3	TRBJ2-7	many	CASSPRDRDEQYF	TGTGCCAGCAGCCCCAGGGACAGGGACGAGCAGTACTTC
.	TRBV7-8	TRBJ1-1	many	CASRGGRLNTEAFF	TGTGCCAGCCGGGGGGGACGGTTAAACACTGAAGCTTTCTTT
TRBD1	TRBV10-3	TRBJ2-1	.	CAITPDRVGEQFF	TGTGCCATCACTCCGGACAGGGTCGGCGAGCAGTTCTTC
.	TRBV11-2	TRBJ1-1	many	CASSLVTNTEAFF	TGTGCCAGCAGCTTAGTTACAAACACTGAAGCTTTCTTT
.	TRBV18	TRBJ1-4	many	CASSPGGGEKLFF	TGTGCCAGCTCACCAGGGGGCGGCGAAAAACTGTTTTTT
.	TRBV3-1	TRBJ1-2	.	CASSQDIGGTGGYTF	TGTGCCAGCAGCCAAGATATCGGGGGAACAGGTGGCTACACCTTC
.	TRBV20-1	TRBJ2-2	few	CSASRASVANTGELFF	TGCAGTGCTAGCAGGGCTAGCGTCGCGAACACCGGGGAGCTGTTTTTT
.	TRBV19	TRBJ2-7	many	CASSIIGSAYEQYF	TGTGCCAGTAGTATTATAGGGTCCGCCTACGAGCAGTACTTC
.	TRBV12-3/TRBV12-4	TRBJ1-2	many	CASSQAEAALYGYTF	TGTGCCAGCAGCCAGGCCGAGGCGGCACTCTATGGCTACACCTTC
.	TRBV7-2	TRBJ2-2	many	CASSSWTIGNTGELFF	TGTGCCAGCAGTTCCTGGACCATCGGGAACACCGGGGAGCTGTTTTTT
.	TRBV3-1	TRBJ2-7	.	CASSQDGQSYEQYF	TGTGCCAGCAGCCAAGATGGGCAGTCCTACGAGCAGTACTTC
TRBD2	TRBV2	TRBJ2-3	many	CASSALAGGPDTQYF	TGTGCCAGCAGTGCCCTAGCGGGAGGGCCAGATACGCAGTATTTT
TRBD1	TRBV6-5	TRBJ1-3	many	CASSYGTGFGNTIYF	TGTGCCAGCAGTTACGGGACAGGGTTCGGAAACACCATATATTTT
TRBD1	TRBV7-3	TRBJ2-2	.	CASGPTGPMGRLFF	TGTGCCAGCGGCCCGACAGGGCCGATGGGACGGCTGTTTTTT
.	TRBV3-1	TRBJ2-1	few	CASSSRDSNEQFF	TGTGCCAGCAGCTCCCGGGACTCCAATGAGCAGTTCTTC
.	TRBV27	TRBJ1-5	many	CASTLPGHRLHF	TGTGCCAGCACCCTTCCCGGACACAGGTTGCATTTT
TRBD1	TRBV4-1	TRBJ2-1	few	CASSQRGQAGYNEQFF	TGCGCCAGCAGCCAAAGGGGACAGGCGGGTTACAATGAGCAGTTCTTC
TRBD1	TRBV18	TRBJ2-1	many	CASSLETGDSNEQFF	TGTGCCAGCTCCCTCGAGACAGGGGACAGCAATGAGCAGTTCTTC
TRBD1	TRBV25-1	TRBJ2-7	many	CASSEFRTGVASEQYF	TGTGCCAGCAGTGAATTCAGGACAGGGGTGGCCTCCGAGCAGTACTTC
TRBD2	TRBV5-4	TRBJ2-1	many	CASSLELAGAREQFF	TGTGCCAGCAGCTTGGAGCTAGCGGGAGCTAGGGAGCAGTTCTTC
.	TRBV6-1	TRBJ2-1	few	CASSTGDSSYNEQFF	TGTGCCAGCAGTACAGGAGATAGCTCCTACAATGAGCAGTTCTTC